This is a list of T cell receptor beta chains from one sample in a study of CD8+CD57+ T cells in acquired aplastic anemia. Each CDR3 protein gets one entry after TCRdb re-called the reads with MiXCR. Counted here are about 180,000 distinct CDR3 sequences, less than 60% occurring once; the ten biggest clones make up about 1%. What was sequenced was sorted CD4+, CD8+, or CD8+CD57+ T cells (not recorded which) from PBMCs. The receptor set was obtained from a human donor with aplastic anemia. Each CDR3 is given with its conserved first and last residue. Each record gives: clone size, V gene, D gene, J gene, CDR3 protein, CDR3 DNA. D genes are given only for firm matches. A row's size may be missing; if present it is once, few, many or a size class.

clone size: NA; V gene: TRBV20-1; D gene: TRBD1; J gene: TRBJ2-5; CDR3 protein: CSVSRTGKETQYF; CDR3 DNA: TGCAGTGTTAGCCGGACAGGAAAAGAGACCCAGTACTTC
clone size: NA; V gene: TRBV5-5; D gene: TRBD2; J gene: TRBJ2-2; CDR3 protein: CASSWSGGAGTGELFF; CDR3 DNA: TGTGCCAGCAGCTGGAGCGGGGGGGCCGGCACCGGGGAGCTGTTTTTT
clone size: many; V gene: TRBV5-6; D gene: NA; J gene: TRBJ1-2; CDR3 protein: CASSLKGRRENGYTF; CDR3 DNA: TGTGCCAGCAGCTTGAAAGGTCGCAGGGAAAATGGCTACACCTTC
clone size: many; V gene: TRBV19; D gene: NA; J gene: TRBJ1-6; CDR3 protein: CASSMLAGDNSPLHF; CDR3 DNA: TGTGCCAGTAGTATGTTGGCAGGGGATAATTCACCCCTCCACTTT
clone size: NA; V gene: TRBV2; D gene: NA; J gene: TRBJ1-2; CDR3 protein: CAGIPGGHGYTF; CDR3 DNA: TGTGCCGGCATCCCCGGGGGGCATGGCTACACCTTC
clone size: NA; V gene: TRBV15; D gene: NA; J gene: TRBJ2-7; CDR3 protein: CATSRDPQQGQYF; CDR3 DNA: TGTGCCACCAGCAGAGATCCCCAGCAAGGGCAGTACTTC
clone size: NA; V gene: TRBV10-2; D gene: TRBD1; J gene: TRBJ1-1; CDR3 protein: CASGATGGDSAEAFF; CDR3 DNA: TGCGCCAGCGGTGCCACAGGGGGGGACAGTGCTGAAGCTTTCTTT
clone size: NA; V gene: TRBV10-3; D gene: TRBD2; J gene: TRBJ2-7; CDR3 protein: CAITDGTSGGVHYEQYF; CDR3 DNA: TGTGCCATCACGGACGGGACTAGCGGGGGGGTACACTACGAGCAGTACTTC
clone size: NA; V gene: TRBV2; D gene: NA; J gene: TRBJ2-1; CDR3 protein: CASTGQPSNNNEQFF; CDR3 DNA: TGTGCCAGCACTGGGCAGCCGAGTAATAACAATGAGCAGTTCTTC
clone size: many; V gene: TRBV7-9; D gene: NA; J gene: TRBJ1-1; CDR3 protein: CASSFRSESEAFF; CDR3 DNA: TGTGCCAGCAGCTTTAGGTCTGAATCGGAAGCTTTCTTT
clone size: NA; V gene: TRBV10-3; D gene: NA; J gene: TRBJ2-4; CDR3 protein: CANSGGPKNIQYF; CDR3 DNA: TGTGCCAACAGCGGCGGACCCAAAAACATTCAGTACTTC
clone size: few; V gene: TRBV2; D gene: NA; J gene: TRBJ1-2; CDR3 protein: CASNGGYGHTF; CDR3 DNA: TGTGCCAGCAATGGGGGGTATGGCCACACCTTC
clone size: many; V gene: TRBV2; D gene: NA; J gene: TRBJ2-1; CDR3 protein: CAGRLYGNEQFF; CDR3 DNA: TGTGCCGGCCGACTTTACGGTAACGAGCAGTTCTTC
clone size: many; V gene: TRBV25-1; D gene: NA; J gene: TRBJ1-2; CDR3 protein: CAIPIVRVSGGYTF; CDR3 DNA: TGTGCCATCCCAATAGTCCGGGTGTCTGGCGGCTACACCTTC
clone size: many; V gene: TRBV20-1; D gene: TRBD1; J gene: TRBJ1-5; CDR3 protein: CSARDRERRNQPQHF; CDR3 DNA: TGCAGTGCTAGGGACAGGGAGAGACGCAATCAGCCCCAGCATTTT
clone size: NA; V gene: TRBV2; D gene: NA; J gene: TRBJ2-1; CDR3 protein: CASAGYNEQFF; CDR3 DNA: TGTGCCTCCGCAGGTTACAATGAGCAGTTCTTC
clone size: NA; V gene: TRBV11-2; D gene: TRBD1; J gene: TRBJ2-1; CDR3 protein: CASSSGQESYNEQFF; CDR3 DNA: TGTGCCAGCAGCTCAGGACAGGAGTCCTACAATGAGCAGTTCTTC
clone size: NA; V gene: TRBV25-1; D gene: NA; J gene: TRBJ2-7; CDR3 protein: CASSEAGLYEQYF; CDR3 DNA: TGTGCCAGCAGTGAAGCGGGGCTCTACGAGCAGTACTTC
clone size: few; V gene: TRBV7-3; D gene: TRBD1; J gene: TRBJ1-1; CDR3 protein: CASSLSGQTEAFF; CDR3 DNA: TGTGCCAGCAGCTTATCGGGACAGACTGAAGCTTTCTTT
clone size: NA; V gene: TRBV2; D gene: NA; J gene: TRBJ2-1; CDR3 protein: CASKLGLSSYNEQFF; CDR3 DNA: TGTGCCAGCAAACTAGGACTTAGCTCCTACAATGAGCAGTTCTTC
clone size: few; V gene: TRBV15; D gene: TRBD2; J gene: TRBJ2-3; CDR3 protein: CATSRVASGTPTDTQYF; CDR3 DNA: TGTGCCACCAGCAGAGTGGCTAGCGGGACTCCCACAGATACGCAGTATTTT
clone size: NA; V gene: TRBV5-1; D gene: NA; J gene: TRBJ2-1; CDR3 protein: CASSRQAPSSYNEQFF; CDR3 DNA: TGCGCCAGCAGCCGACAGGCGCCCAGCTCCTACAATGAGCAGTTCTTC
clone size: once; V gene: TRBV19; D gene: NA; J gene: TRBJ2-1; CDR3 protein: CASSIGRADEQFF; CDR3 DNA: TGTGCCAGTAGTATTGGCCGGGCTGATGAGCAGTTCTTC
clone size: many; V gene: TRBV5-1; D gene: NA; J gene: TRBJ2-5; CDR3 protein: CASSLDPGWSETQYF; CDR3 DNA: TGCGCCAGCAGCTTGGACCCAGGGTGGTCGGAGACCCAGTACTTC
clone size: NA; V gene: TRBV7-9; D gene: NA; J gene: TRBJ2-5; CDR3 protein: CASLTGGQETQYF; CDR3 DNA: TGTGCCAGCCTTACTGGGGGCCAAGAGACCCAGTACTTC
clone size: few; V gene: TRBV20-1; D gene: NA; J gene: TRBJ2-7; CDR3 protein: CSARDFALAYEQYF; CDR3 DNA: TGCAGTGCTAGAGACTTCGCGCTGGCCTACGAGCAGTACTTC
clone size: many; V gene: TRBV12-3/TRBV12-4; D gene: NA; J gene: TRBJ2-5; CDR3 protein: CASSLRRSGTQYF; CDR3 DNA: TGTGCCAGCAGTTTAAGGCGGTCAGGGACCCAGTACTTC
clone size: many; V gene: TRBV3-1; D gene: NA; J gene: TRBJ2-5; CDR3 protein: CASSLQGGGGETQYF; CDR3 DNA: TGTGCCAGCAGCCTCCAAGGGGGGGGAGGCGAGACCCAGTACTTC
clone size: NA; V gene: TRBV25-1; D gene: NA; J gene: TRBJ1-1; CDR3 protein: CASSNLEPNTEAFF; CDR3 DNA: TGTGCCAGCAGTAATCTCGAGCCTAACACTGAAGCTTTCTTT
clone size: NA; V gene: TRBV12-3/TRBV12-4; D gene: TRBD2; J gene: TRBJ2-7; CDR3 protein: CASSLKGLAGGGSYEQYF; CDR3 DNA: TGTGCCAGCAGTTTGAAGGGACTAGCGGGAGGAGGTTCCTACGAGCAGTACTTC
clone size: NA; V gene: TRBV29-1; D gene: NA; J gene: TRBJ1-2; CDR3 protein: CSVVTGTGTEANYGYTF; CDR3 DNA: TGCAGCGTTGTAACGGGAACAGGGACCGAAGCTAACTATGGCTACACCTTC
clone size: NA; V gene: TRBV7-3; D gene: NA; J gene: TRBJ2-5; CDR3 protein: CASSLGGATRVETQYF; CDR3 DNA: TGTGCCAGCAGCTTGGGAGGTGCAACGAGGGTAGAGACCCAGTACTTC
clone size: few; V gene: TRBV9; D gene: TRBD2; J gene: TRBJ2-5; CDR3 protein: CASSAAGTSAETQYF; CDR3 DNA: TGTGCCAGCAGCGCCGCCGGGACTAGTGCCGAGACCCAGTACTTC
clone size: many; V gene: TRBV5-8; D gene: TRBD1; J gene: TRBJ2-5; CDR3 protein: CASSLFDRGETQYF; CDR3 DNA: TGTGCCAGCAGCTTGTTCGACAGGGGAGAGACCCAGTACTTC
clone size: NA; V gene: TRBV2; D gene: NA; J gene: TRBJ2-3; CDR3 protein: CASPEGRDTQYF; CDR3 DNA: TGTGCCAGCCCCGAAGGAAGGGATACGCAGTATTTT
clone size: NA; V gene: TRBV25-1; D gene: NA; J gene: TRBJ1-1; CDR3 protein: CASSSRGAEAFF; CDR3 DNA: TGTGCCAGCAGTTCCCGGGGGGCTGAAGCTTTCTTT